This TCR beta chain was sequenced during a study of blood T cell repertoires in COVID-19. Study-level background: Italy, Spain and the United States were the sources of the convalescent and acute COVID-19 samples. Sample material is recorded as cDNA or gDNA derived from T cells, B-cell-depleted T cells, or PBMCs.

Here immunoSEQ multiplex PCR was the method, and the copy in TCRdb shows in-frame clones only, minus some. The profile shows fewer than 200,000 clones, roughly four fifths of them singletons. Enrollment of patients from Seattle took place during active infection, with longitudinal follow-up. The germline gives CDR1 LGHNA, CDR2 YNFKEQ. The J segment lost 1 base and the V segment lost 0 bases, leaving 7 bases of the junction unmatched. This CDR3 comprises 17 residues. The genes are TRBV4-2 and TRBJ2-5; 8 bases fit TRBD2. Sample: peripheral blood. The clonotype originates from a woman aged 80 or over with COVID-19, enrolled during active disease. In DNA, the CDR3 is TGTGCCAGCAGCCAAGACTGGGCGGGAGGCTCCCAAGAGACCCAGTACTTC. Encoded protein: CASSQDWAGGSQETQYF.